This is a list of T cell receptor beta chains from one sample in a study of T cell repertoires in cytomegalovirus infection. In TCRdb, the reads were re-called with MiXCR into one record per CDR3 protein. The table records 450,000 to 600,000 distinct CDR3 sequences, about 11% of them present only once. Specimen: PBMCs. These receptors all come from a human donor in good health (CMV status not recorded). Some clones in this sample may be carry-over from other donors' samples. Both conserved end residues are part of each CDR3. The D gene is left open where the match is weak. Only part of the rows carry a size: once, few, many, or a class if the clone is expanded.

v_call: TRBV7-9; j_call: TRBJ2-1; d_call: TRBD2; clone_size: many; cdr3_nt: TGTGCGGTGGGACTACACAATGAGCAGTTCTTC; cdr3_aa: CAVGLHNEQFF
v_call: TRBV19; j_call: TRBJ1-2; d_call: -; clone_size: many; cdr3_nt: TGTGCCAGCCGAAAAGACCAGGGGTATGGCTACACCTTC; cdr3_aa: CASRKDQGYGYTF
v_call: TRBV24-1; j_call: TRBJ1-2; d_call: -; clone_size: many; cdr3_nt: TGTGCCACCAGTGCCCCGAGCGGGTCTTTATATGGCTACACCTTC; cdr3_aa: CATSAPSGSLYGYTF
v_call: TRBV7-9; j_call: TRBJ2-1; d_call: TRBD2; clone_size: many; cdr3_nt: TGTGCCAGCAGCTTAGTGGGGACTAGCGGGGGTTCGAATGAGCAGTTCTTC; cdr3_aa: CASSLVGTSGGSNEQFF
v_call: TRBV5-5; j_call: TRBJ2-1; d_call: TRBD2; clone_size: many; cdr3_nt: TGTGCCAGCAGCTCCGGGAGGGTACACGATGAGCAGTTCTTC; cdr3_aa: CASSSGRVHDEQFF
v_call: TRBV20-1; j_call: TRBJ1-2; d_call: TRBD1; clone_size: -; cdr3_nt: TGCAGTGCTAGAGAGGGGACAGGGGTTGGTGGCTACACCTTC; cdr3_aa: CSAREGTGVGGYTF
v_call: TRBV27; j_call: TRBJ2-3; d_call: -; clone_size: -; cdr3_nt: TGTGCCAGCAGCTATAACGGCGGGGGCCGAGATACGCAGTATTTT; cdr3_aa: CASSYNGGGRDTQYF
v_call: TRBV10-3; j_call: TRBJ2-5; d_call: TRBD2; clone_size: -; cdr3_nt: TGTGCCATCAGTAGGCGGGAGTCGGGCCAAGAGACCCAGTACTTC; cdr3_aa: CAISRRESGQETQYF
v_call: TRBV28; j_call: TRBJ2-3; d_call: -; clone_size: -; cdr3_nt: TGTGCCAGCAGTTTGAACTCGATAGAGGTACAGAACACAGATACGCAGTATTTT; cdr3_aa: CASSLNSIEVQNTDTQYF
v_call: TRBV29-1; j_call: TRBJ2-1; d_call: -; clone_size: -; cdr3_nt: TGCAGCGTTCGGTGGGGTGAGCAGTTCTTC; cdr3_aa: CSVRWGEQFF
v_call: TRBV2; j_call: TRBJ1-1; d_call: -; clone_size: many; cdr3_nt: TGTGCCAGCGGATCGGAGGTCAACACTGAAGCTTTCTTT; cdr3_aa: CASGSEVNTEAFF
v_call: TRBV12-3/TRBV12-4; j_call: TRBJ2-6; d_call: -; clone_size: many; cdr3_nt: TGTGCCAGCAGTGAAGTTACTGGGGCCAACGTCCTGACTTTC; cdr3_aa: CASSEVTGANVLTF
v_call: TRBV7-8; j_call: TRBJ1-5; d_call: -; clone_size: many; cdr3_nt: TGTGCCAGCAGCTTATTAGTTAATAGCAATCAGCCCCAGCATTTT; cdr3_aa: CASSLLVNSNQPQHF
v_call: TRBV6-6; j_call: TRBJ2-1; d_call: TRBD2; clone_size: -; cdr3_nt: TGTGCCAGCAGTGAGGAGCGGGGCGTGAGCTCCTACAATGAGCAGTTCTTC; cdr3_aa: CASSEERGVSSYNEQFF
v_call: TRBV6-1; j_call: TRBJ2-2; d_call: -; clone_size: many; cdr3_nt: TGTGCCACCCCTCATTCGAACACCGGGGAGCTGTTTTTT; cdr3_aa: CATPHSNTGELFF
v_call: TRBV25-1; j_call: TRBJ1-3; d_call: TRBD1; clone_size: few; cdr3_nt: TGTGCCAGCAGTGAAATCGACAGGGAAGGAAACACCATATATTTT; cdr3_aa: CASSEIDREGNTIYF
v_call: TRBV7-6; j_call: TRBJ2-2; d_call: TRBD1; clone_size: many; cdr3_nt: TGTGCCAGCAGCCCTACAGGGGACACCGGGGAGCTGTTTTTT; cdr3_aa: CASSPTGDTGELFF
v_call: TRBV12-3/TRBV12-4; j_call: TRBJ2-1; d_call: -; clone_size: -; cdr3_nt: TGTGCCAGCAGTTTAGTAAGCAGGGGCTATGAGCAGTTCTTC; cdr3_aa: CASSLVSRGYEQFF
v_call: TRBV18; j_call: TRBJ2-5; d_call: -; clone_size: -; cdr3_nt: TGTGCCAGCTCACCCCGCCGGGAGACCCAGTACTTC; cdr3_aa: CASSPRRETQYF
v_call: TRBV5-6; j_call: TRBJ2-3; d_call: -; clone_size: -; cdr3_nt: TGTGCCAGCGCGGACGGTAGCACAGATACGCAGTATTTT; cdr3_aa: CASADGSTDTQYF
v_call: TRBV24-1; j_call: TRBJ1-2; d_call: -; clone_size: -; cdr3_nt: TGTGCCACCAGTGAATCAGCTACCGACTATGGCTACACCTTC; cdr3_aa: CATSESATDYGYTF
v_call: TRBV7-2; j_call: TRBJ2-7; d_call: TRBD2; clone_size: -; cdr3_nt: TGTGCCACCGGGGTAGGGACTAGCGGGACCTACGAGCAGTACTTC; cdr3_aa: CATGVGTSGTYEQYF
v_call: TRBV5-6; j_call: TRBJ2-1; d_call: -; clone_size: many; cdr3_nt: TGTGCCAGCAGCTTGGGGGCAGTTTATGTTGAGCAGTTCTTC; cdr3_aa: CASSLGAVYVEQFF
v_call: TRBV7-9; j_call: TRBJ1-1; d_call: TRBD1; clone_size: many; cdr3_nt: TGTGCCAGCAGCCCGCTACAGGGGGTTCACACTGAAGCTTTCTTT; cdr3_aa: CASSPLQGVHTEAFF
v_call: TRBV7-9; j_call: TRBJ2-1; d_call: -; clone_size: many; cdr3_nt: TGTGCCAGCAGCCCGCCCGACGGACGAATTTTGAATGAGCAGTTCTTC; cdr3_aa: CASSPPDGRILNEQFF
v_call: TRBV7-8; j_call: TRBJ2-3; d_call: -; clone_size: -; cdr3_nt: TGTGCCAGCAGCTTCAGGGTTAGGGACACAGATACGCAGTATTTT; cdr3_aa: CASSFRVRDTDTQYF
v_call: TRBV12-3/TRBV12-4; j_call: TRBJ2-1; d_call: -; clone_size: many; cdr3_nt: TGTGCCAGCATCCGAAGTCCCAGGGGCCCCTACAATGAGCAGTTCTTC; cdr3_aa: CASIRSPRGPYNEQFF
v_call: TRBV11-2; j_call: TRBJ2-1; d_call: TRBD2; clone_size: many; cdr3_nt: TGTGCCAGCAGCTTGACTAGCGGATCGCACAATGAGCAGTTCTTC; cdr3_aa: CASSLTSGSHNEQFF
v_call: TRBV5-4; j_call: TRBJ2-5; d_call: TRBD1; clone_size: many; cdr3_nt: TGTGCCAGCAGCTTGGTAGGCCAGGGGGCCTCACAAGAGACCCAGTACTTC; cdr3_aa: CASSLVGQGASQETQYF
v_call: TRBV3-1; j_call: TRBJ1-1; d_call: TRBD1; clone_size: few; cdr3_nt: TGTGCCAGCAGCCAACCCACGACAGGGGGGAACACTGAAGCTTTCTTT; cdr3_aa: CASSQPTTGGNTEAFF
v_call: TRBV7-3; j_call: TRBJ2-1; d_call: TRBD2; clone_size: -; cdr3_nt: TGTGCCAGCAGCTTAACGGGCCTAGCGGGCGTCTACAATGAGCAGTTCTTC; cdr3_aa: CASSLTGLAGVYNEQFF
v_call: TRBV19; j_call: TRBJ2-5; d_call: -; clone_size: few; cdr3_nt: TGTGCCAGTAGTTACGGCGCGACTCTTCAAGAGACCCAGTACTTC; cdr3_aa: CASSYGATLQETQYF
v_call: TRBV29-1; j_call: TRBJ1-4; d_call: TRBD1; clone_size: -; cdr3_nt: TGCAGCGTTGAAGGACAGGGTATGGGAAAACTGTTTTTT; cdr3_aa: CSVEGQGMGKLFF
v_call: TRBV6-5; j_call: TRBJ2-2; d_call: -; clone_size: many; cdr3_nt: TGTGCCAGCAGCCGATCAACAGGGCTTCCCGGGGAGCTGTTTTTT; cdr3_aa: CASSRSTGLPGELFF
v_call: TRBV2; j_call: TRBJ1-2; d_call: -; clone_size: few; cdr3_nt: TGTGCCAGCCTCGACAGCACTAACTATGGCTACACCTTC; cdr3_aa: CASLDSTNYGYTF
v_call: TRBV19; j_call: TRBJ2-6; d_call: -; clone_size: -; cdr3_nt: TGTGCCAGTAGTTTGACGGGACGCTTGAGCTCTGGGGCCAACGTCCTGACTTTC; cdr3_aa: CASSLTGRLSSGANVLTF
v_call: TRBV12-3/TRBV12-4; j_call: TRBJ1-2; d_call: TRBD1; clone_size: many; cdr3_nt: TGTGCCAGCAGTTTAGTTGCCGGGACAGGGAATGGCTACACCTTC; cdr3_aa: CASSLVAGTGNGYTF
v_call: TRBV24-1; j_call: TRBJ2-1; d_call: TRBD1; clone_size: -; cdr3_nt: TGTGCCACCAGTGTTCCGGGACAGGGGGAGAAGGGGCAGTTCTTC; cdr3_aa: CATSVPGQGEKGQFF
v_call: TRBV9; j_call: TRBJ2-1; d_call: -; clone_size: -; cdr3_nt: TGTGCCAGCAGCGGGGGGGCAGGGCGGCACAATGAGCAGTTCTTC; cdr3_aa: CASSGGAGRHNEQFF
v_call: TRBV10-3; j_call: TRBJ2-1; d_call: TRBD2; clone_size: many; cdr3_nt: TGTGCCATCAGCCCGACTAGCGGGCTAACATTGGGTGAGCAGTTCTTC; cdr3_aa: CAISPTSGLTLGEQFF
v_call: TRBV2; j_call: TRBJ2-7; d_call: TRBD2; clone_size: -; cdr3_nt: TGTGCCAGCAGTGATTATTCTTGGACTAGCGATGAGCAGTACTTC; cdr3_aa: CASSDYSWTSDEQYF
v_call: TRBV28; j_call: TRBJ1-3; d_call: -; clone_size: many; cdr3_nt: TGTGCCAGCAGTCCGGATCCGGGCCGCGGGGGAAACACCATATATTTT; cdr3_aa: CASSPDPGRGGNTIYF
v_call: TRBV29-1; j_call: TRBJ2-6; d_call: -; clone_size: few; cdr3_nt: TGCAGCGTTGACGCATCTGGGGCCAACGTCCTGACTTTC; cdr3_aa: CSVDASGANVLTF
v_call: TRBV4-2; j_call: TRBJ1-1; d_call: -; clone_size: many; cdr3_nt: TGTGCCAGCAGCCAAGATTCGGACAGCCTGAACACTGAAGCTTTCTTT; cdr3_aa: CASSQDSDSLNTEAFF
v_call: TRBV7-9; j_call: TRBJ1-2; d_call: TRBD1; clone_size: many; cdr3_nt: TGTGCCAGCAGTTCACAGGGGCTCTATGGCTACACCTTC; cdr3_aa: CASSSQGLYGYTF
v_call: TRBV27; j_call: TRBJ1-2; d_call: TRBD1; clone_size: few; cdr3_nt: TGTGCCAGCAGTCTCCAATCAGGGGGAAGCTATGGCTACACCTTC; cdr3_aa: CASSLQSGGSYGYTF
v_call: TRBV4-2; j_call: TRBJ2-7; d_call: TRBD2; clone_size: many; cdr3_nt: TGTGCCAGCAGCCAAGAAGGCAGCGGGACTCAGTACGAGCAGTACTTC; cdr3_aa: CASSQEGSGTQYEQYF
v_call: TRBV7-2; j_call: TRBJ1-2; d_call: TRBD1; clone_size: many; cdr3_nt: TGTGCCAGCAGCTCTCCGGGACAGGGTAGTGGCTACACCTTC; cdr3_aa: CASSSPGQGSGYTF
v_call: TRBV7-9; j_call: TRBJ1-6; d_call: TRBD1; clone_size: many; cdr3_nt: TGTGCCAGCAGCTTAGCGGGACAGGGGTTTTCACCCCTCCACTTT; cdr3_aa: CASSLAGQGFSPLHF
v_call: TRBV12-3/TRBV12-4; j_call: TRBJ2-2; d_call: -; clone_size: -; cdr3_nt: TGTGCCAGCAGGCGGGACAACACCGGGGAGCTGTTTTTT; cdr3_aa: CASRRDNTGELFF
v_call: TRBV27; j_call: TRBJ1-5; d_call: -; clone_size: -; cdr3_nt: TGTGCCAGCAGTTCGGGGGCCCGGCAGCCCCAGCATTTT; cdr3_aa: CASSSGARQPQHF
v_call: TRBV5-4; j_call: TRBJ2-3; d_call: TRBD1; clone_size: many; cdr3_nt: TGTGCCAGCAGCTTGGAAAGGGGGCCCACAGATACGCAGTATTTT; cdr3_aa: CASSLERGPTDTQYF
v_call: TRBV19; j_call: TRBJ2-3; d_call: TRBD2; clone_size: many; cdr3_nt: TGTGCCGCCTCAGTTAGCGGGAGAAGGGCAGATACGCAGTATTTT; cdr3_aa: CAASVSGRRADTQYF
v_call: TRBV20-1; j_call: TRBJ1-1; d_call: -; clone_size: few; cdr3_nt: TGCAGTGCTAGAGATGGCAGGGGCACTGAAGCTTTCTTT; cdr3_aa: CSARDGRGTEAFF
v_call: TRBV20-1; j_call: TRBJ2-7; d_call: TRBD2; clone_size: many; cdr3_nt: TGCAGTGCTGTGACAGCGGGGGAGCAGTACTTC; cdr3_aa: CSAVTAGEQYF
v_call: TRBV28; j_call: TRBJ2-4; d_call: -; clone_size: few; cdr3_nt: TGTGCCAGCAGTTTAGGGAGCGTAGGCATTCAGTACTTC; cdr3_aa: CASSLGSVGIQYF
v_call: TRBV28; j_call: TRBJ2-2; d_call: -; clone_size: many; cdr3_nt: TGTGCCAGCAGTTTGAATGAGCGGCTATACACCGGGGAGCTGTTTTTT; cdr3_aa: CASSLNERLYTGELFF
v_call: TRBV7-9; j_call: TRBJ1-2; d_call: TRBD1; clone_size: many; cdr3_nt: TGTGCCAGCAGCTTACGGGACAGGGATCAGTTCTATGGCTACACCTTC; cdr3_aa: CASSLRDRDQFYGYTF
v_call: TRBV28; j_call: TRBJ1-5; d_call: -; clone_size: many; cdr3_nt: TGTGCCAGCAGTTTAGCCAGGGTCGAGCCCCAGCATTTT; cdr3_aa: CASSLARVEPQHF